Sequencing of this TCR beta chain was carried out in a study of Graves' ophthalmopathy and Graves' hyperthyroidism (dated by TCRdb to the late 2010s). Study-level background: Peripheral blood was collected at initial diagnosis, before any treatment. The study used signatures of the TCR beta repertoire to tell Graves' ophthalmopathy apart from Graves' hyperthyroidism and to predict which patients would progress to ophthalmopathy. To explore V-J signatures distinguishing ophthalmopathy from hyperthyroidism, a discovery set of more than 95 patients (fewer than 45 ophthalmopathy, about 57 stable hyperthyroidism) was enrolled. An independent validation cohort comprised 18 hyperthyroidism patients and roughly 15 patients who later progressed from hyperthyroidism to ophthalmopathy. In more than five hyperthyroidism patients, the T-cell repertoires found in thyroid tissue were compared with those found in blood. The approximately 100 discovery patients were divided at random into training and test sets in a 7:3 ratio. After sampling, hyperthyroidism patients received methimazole starting at 30 mg daily, and ophthalmopathy patients received high-dose intravenous methylprednisolone. In total, over 130 blood samples were TCR-sequenced: fewer than 50 ophthalmopathy, 75 hyperthyroidism and some 17 hyperthyroidism-to-ophthalmopathy patients.

Patients with ophthalmopathy had moderately to severely active disease, with a Clinical Activity Score of 3 or more, a NOSPECS grade of 4 or more, and a disease duration of less than 3 months. Patients with other autoimmune diseases, uncontrolled infections, pregnancy or lactation were excluded. Clinical symptoms, serum thyroxine, TRAb, thyroid ultrasound and orbital computed tomography were used for diagnosis. Using Ficoll-Paque density gradient centrifugation, PBMCs were isolated from 8.5 to 10 ml of fresh peripheral blood. Trizol reagent was used to extract the total RNA, and its quality was then checked on an Agilent 2100 Bioanalyzer. Broader findings and caveats from the paper: In validation, the model predicted ophthalmopathy progression with about 70% sensitivity and 72% to 80% specificity; roughly 12 predicted patients were CT-confirmed with GO in a median of about 6.1 months. Most expanded thyroid clonotypes with a frequency above 0.001 also appeared in blood, which suggests that blood repertoires may reflect the immune response in the thyroid. Sample size was not statistically predetermined, and group allocation was not concealed from the investigators. In cross-validation, the 13-signature model distinguished ophthalmopathy from stable hyperthyroidism with approximately 90% sensitivity and just under 84% specificity, and in the test set the corresponding values were about 80% and 75%.

For repertoire sequencing, TCR beta CDR3 regions were amplified from RNA transcripts. The first round was an RT-PCR using HTBI primers with the Qiagen OneStep RT-PCR kit, and this first round was followed by a second-round multiplex PCR, then size selection and purification. The libraries underwent paired-end sequencing with 100 bp reads on an Illumina HiSeq2000. The authors' pipeline ran thus. Reads were processed with SOAPnuke, discarding reads with adapters, uncalled bases, mean Phred below 15, or no exact constant-primer or identifier match. COPE v1.2.5 was used to merge the high-quality paired reads. Clonotypes were defined as unique nucleotide sequences and were aligned to IMGT TRB V, D and J references using MiTCR v1.1. Only V-J combinations with frequency above 0.0001 were analysed, covering 99% to 99.2% of repertoires. For each V-J combination, a TCR clonal expansion and chaos score was defined as the ratio of F50 clonal expansion to chaos observed in the TCRdist matrix. Welch's t-statistics and random forest were used to reduce the features to some 13 V-J combinations, which were then used as input to a naive Bayes classifier. Thyroid-blood repertoire similarity was quantified with the Morisita-Horn index. The public reads were reprocessed in TCRdb via fastp at Q25 and MiXCR, keeping in-frame beta chains. Identical CDR3 protein sequences are pooled into one entry, listed with their most common genes and DNA. Clone size and V and J calls follow TCRdb, not the original study. This sample lists over 150,000 distinct CDR3 sequences; 37% were detected once. The top ten hold about 5.8% of the sample.

This clonotype was seen ten or more times. The antigen it recognizes is unknown. There are no base qualities to consult, and no much larger clone falls within one base. Germline trimming: 7 bases from V, 6 bases from J; junction bases outside gene matches: 10. Its CDR3 holds 14 amino acids, cysteine through phenylalanine. Left in the record is the CDR3 DNA by itself, 42 bases read in frame from the first base. This receptor was identified in a woman aged 40-49 years with Graves' ophthalmopathy. Donor details come from another sample of the same person, matched by shared clones. Here the chain combines TRBV12-3 or TRBV12-4 and TRBJ1-1, with 8 junctional bases fitting TRBD1. Material: peripheral blood. In nucleotide form, the sequence is TGTGCCAGCAAGCCCGACAGGGGAATAGCTGAAGCTTTCTTT. This translates into CASKPDRGIAEAFF.